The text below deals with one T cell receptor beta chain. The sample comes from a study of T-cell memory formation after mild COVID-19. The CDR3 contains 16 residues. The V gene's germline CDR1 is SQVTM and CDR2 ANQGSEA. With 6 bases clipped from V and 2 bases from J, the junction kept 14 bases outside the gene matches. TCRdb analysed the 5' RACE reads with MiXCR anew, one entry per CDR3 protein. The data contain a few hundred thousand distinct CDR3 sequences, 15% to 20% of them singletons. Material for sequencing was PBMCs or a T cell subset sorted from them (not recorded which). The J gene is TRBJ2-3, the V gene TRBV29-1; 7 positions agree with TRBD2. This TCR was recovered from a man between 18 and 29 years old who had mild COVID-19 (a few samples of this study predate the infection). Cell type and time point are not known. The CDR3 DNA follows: TGCAGCGTACTGCCCGCTAGAGGGAGGGACACAGATACGCAGTATTTT. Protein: CSVLPARGRDTDTQYF.